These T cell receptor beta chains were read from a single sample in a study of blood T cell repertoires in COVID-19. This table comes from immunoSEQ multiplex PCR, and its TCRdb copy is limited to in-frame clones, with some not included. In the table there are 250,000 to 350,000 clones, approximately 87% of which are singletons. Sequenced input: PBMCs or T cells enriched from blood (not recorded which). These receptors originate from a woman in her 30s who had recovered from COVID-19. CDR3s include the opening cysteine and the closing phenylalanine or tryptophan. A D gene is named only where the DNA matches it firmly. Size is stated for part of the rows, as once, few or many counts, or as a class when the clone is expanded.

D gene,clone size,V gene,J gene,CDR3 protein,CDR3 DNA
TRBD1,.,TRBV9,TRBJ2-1,CASSPRTGDRTNEQFF,TGTGCCAGCAGCCCCCGGACAGGAGACAGGACCAATGAGCAGTTCTTC
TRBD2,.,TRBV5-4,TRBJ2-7,CASSPGGLAPYEQYF,TGTGCCAGCAGCCCCGGCGGACTAGCGCCCTACGAGCAGTACTTC
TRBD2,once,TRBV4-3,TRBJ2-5,CASSQGPASGQETQYF,TGCGCCAGCAGCCAAGGCCCGGCTAGCGGCCAAGAGACCCAGTACTTC
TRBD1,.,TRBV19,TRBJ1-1,CASSIRGRGTEAFF,TGTGCCAGTAGTATAAGGGGGCGAGGTACTGAAGCTTTCTTT
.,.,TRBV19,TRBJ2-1,CASSIGGHEQFF,TGTGCCAGTAGTATAGGCGGGCATGAGCAGTTCTTC
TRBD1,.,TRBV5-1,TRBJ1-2,CASSSDRGQYYGYTF,TGCGCCAGCAGCTCAGACAGGGGGCAGTACTATGGCTACACCTTC
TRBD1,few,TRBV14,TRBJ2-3,CASSRPRGWDPSTDTQYF,TGTGCCAGCAGCCGCCCCAGGGGGTGGGACCCTAGCACAGATACGCAGTATTTT
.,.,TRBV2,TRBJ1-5,CASRREGNQPQHF,TGTGCCAGCAGGCGCGAGGGCAATCAGCCCCAGCATTTT
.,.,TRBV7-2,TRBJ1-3,CASSLVLAGYGNTIYF,TGTGCCAGCAGCTTAGTTTTGGCAGGGTACGGAAACACCATATATTTT
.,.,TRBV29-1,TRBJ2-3,CSVGRGGTDTQYF,TGCAGCGTGGGCCGCGGGGGCACAGATACGCAGTATTTT
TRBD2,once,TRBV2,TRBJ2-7,CASRDNGGGNYEQYF,TGTGCCAGCAGGGACAACGGGGGGGGTAACTACGAGCAGTACTTC
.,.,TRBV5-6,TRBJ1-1,CASSGLDRITEAFF,TGTGCCAGCAGCGGCTTGGACAGAATCACTGAAGCTTTCTTT
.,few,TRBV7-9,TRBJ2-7,CASSLSSNSYEQYF,TGTGCCAGCAGCTTAAGTAGTAACTCCTACGAGCAGTACTTC
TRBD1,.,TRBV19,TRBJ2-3,CARPPDRDMADTQYF,TGTGCCAGACCTCCGGACAGGGATATGGCAGATACGCAGTATTTT
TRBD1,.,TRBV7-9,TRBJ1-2,CASSLPGGHGYTF,TGTGCCAGCAGCTTACCAGGGGGCCATGGCTACACCTTC
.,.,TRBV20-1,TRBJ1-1,CSASPSAGNFENTEAFF,TGCAGTGCTAGTCCCTCGGCAGGGAATTTCGAGAACACTGAAGCTTTCTTT
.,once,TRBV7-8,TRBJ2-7,CASSTTNPGGQYF,TGTGCCAGCAGCACGACTAACCCGGGCGGGCAGTACTTC
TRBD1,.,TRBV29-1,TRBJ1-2,CSAGQGVKNNYGYTF,TGCAGCGCTGGACAGGGCGTTAAAAATAACTATGGCTACACCTTC
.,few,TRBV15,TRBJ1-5,CATSRDRGIQPQHF,TGTGCCACCAGCAGAGACAGGGGTATCCAGCCCCAGCATTTT
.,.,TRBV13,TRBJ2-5,CASSLEAGDRETQYF,TGTGCCAGCAGCTTAGAGGCAGGGGATAGAGAGACCCAGTACTTC
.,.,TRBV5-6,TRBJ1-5,CASSLFYNQPQHF,TGTGCCAGCAGCTTGTTTTATAATCAGCCCCAGCATTTT
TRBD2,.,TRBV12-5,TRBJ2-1,CASGLVIASGGNNEQFF,TGTGCTAGTGGTTTGGTAATTGCTAGCGGGGGGAACAATGAGCAGTTCTTC
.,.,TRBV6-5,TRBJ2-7,CASSYRGAGYEQYF,TGTGCCAGCAGTTACCGAGGAGCCGGCTACGAGCAGTACTTC
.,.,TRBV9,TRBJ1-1,CASSVEDASVNTEAFF,TGTGCCAGCAGCGTAGAAGATGCATCAGTGAACACTGAAGCTTTCTTT
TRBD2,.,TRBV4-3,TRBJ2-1,CASSPSPAGGHDEQFF,TGCGCCAGCAGCCCCTCCCCAGCGGGGGGGCATGATGAGCAGTTCTTC
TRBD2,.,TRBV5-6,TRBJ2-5,CASGRLAALETQYF,TGTGCCAGCGGAAGACTAGCGGCTCTGGAGACCCAGTACTTC
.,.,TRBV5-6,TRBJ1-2,CASSDPGTPQGYTF,TGTGCCAGCAGCGACCCCGGGACTCCGCAAGGCTACACCTTC
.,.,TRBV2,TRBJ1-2,CASSERGPAAWGYTF,TGTGCCAGCAGTGAGCGGGGACCGGCCGCTTGGGGCTACACCTTC
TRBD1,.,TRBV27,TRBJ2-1,CASSYGQGAPEQFF,TGTGCCAGCAGTTATGGACAGGGGGCGCCTGAGCAGTTCTTC
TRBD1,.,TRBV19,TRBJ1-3,CASSQRSGTADTIYF,TGTGCCAGTAGTCAACGATCCGGGACAGCGGACACCATATATTTT
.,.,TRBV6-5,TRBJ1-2,CASSYWNTGSSNGYTF,TGTGCCAGCAGTTATTGGAACACAGGGAGTTCGAATGGCTACACCTTC
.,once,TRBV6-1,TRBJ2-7,CASSEVGEGLDYEQYF,TGTGCCAGCAGTGAAGTGGGTGAGGGATTGGACTACGAGCAGTACTTC
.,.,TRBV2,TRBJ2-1,CASSEDGGGRFF,TGTGCCAGCAGTGAAGATGGGGGGGGCCGGTTCTTC
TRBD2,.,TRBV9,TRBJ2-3,CASSVTSGGTDTQYF,TGTGCCAGCAGCGTCACTAGCGGGGGGACAGATACGCAGTATTTT
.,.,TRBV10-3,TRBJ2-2,CAITPQGNTGELFF,TGTGCCATCACCCCGCAGGGGAACACCGGGGAGCTGTTTTTT
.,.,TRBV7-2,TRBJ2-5,CASSRPGETQYF,TGTGCCAGCAGCCGGCCGGGGGAGACCCAGTACTTC
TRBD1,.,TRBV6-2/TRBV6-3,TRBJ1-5,CASSSGTGVKPQHF,TGTGCCAGCAGCTCCGGGACAGGGGTCAAGCCCCAGCATTTT
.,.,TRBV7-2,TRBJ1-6,CASSLVGQNSPLHF,TGTGCCAGCAGCTTAGTCGGACAGAATTCACCCCTCCACTTT
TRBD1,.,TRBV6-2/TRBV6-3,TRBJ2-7,CASSYRFGQGNEQYF,TGTGCCAGCAGTTACCGGTTTGGACAGGGAAACGAGCAGTACTTC
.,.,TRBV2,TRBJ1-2,CASTPAAANYGYTF,TGTGCCAGCACCCCAGCGGCAGCTAACTATGGCTACACCTTC
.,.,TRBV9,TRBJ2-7,CASSVGGNRGEQYF,TGTGCCAGCAGCGTAGGGGGCAACCGTGGGGAGCAGTACTTC